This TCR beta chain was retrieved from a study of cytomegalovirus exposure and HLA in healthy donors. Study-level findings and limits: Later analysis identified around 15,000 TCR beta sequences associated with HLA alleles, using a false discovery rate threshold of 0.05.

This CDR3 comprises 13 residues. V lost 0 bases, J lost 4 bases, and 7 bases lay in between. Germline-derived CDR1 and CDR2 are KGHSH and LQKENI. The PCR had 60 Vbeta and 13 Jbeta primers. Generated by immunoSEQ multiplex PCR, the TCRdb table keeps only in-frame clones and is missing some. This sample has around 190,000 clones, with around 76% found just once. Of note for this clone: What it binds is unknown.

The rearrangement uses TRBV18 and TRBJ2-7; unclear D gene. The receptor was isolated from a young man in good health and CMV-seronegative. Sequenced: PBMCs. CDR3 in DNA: TGTGCCAGCTCACCACCCCTACCTTACGAGCAGTACTTC. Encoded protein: CASSPPLPYEQYF.